One sample yielded the 27 T cell receptor beta chains listed below, sequenced in a study of Tregs in tolerant kidney transplant recipients. Assay used: immunoSEQ multiplex PCR; TCRdb lists only in-frame clones, some missing. The table records about 81,000 clones, 91% of them present only once. The nonmyeloablative bone marrow transplants came from related graft donors, with transient mixed chimerism. Material: CD4+ T cells from blood (PBMCs), obtained 24 months after the transplant. These receptors came from a human patient who received a combined kidney and bone marrow transplant. The graft donor may account for some of the T cells.

This sequence joins TRBV18 and TRBJ2-2, with TRBD2 matching 10 bases. V was pared by 5 bases and J by 6 bases, with 9 bases of the junction left unmatched. The CDR3 runs to 16 residues. Germline V gene sequence: CDR1 KGHSH, CDR2 LQKENI. CDR3 residues: CASSSRTGTSAGELFF. The CDR3 DNA follows: TGTGCCAGCTCATCCAGGACAGGGACTAGCGCCGGGGAGCTGTTTTTT.

J is TRBJ2-5 and V is TRBV27; 8 bases are a match to TRBD1. The CDR3 has 14 amino acids. Unmatched junction bases numbered 2, after V lost 2 bases and J lost 3 bases. In germline, CDR1 is MNHEY, CDR2 SMNVEV (reference sequence). The CDR3 reads CASSLGQGEETQYF. The DNA of the CDR3 is TGTGCCAGCAGTTTAGGACAGGGCGAAGAGACCCAGTACTTC.

This clone was observed a handful of times. The chain recombines TRBV7-3 with TRBJ2-7; TRBD1 might be the D (5 bases). Trimming took 3 bases from V and 2 from J, leaving 11 bases between them. Germline V gene data show CDR1 as SGHTA and CDR2 as FQGTGA. This CDR3 comprises 14 residues. CDR3 in DNA: TGTGCCAGCAGCTTTAAAACAGGCCCCTACGAGCAGTACTTC. Translation gives CASSFKTGPYEQYF.

The rearrangement uses TRBV27 and TRBJ2-1; D is unresolved. Germline V lookup: CDR1 MNHEY, CDR2 SMNVEV (reference sequence). V dropped 3 bases and J dropped 1 base, with 4 bases sitting between them. This CDR3 is 13 amino acids long. The CDR3 reads CASSFGSYNEQFF. For the CDR3, the DNA is TGTGCCAGCAGTTTCGGTTCCTACAATGAGCAGTTCTTC.

This chain connects TRBV28 to TRBJ1-5; weak D call: TRBD1 (5 bases). V was shortened by 8 bases and J by 11 bases, with 13 bases between the two germline ends. The V gene's germline CDR1 is MDHEN and CDR2 SYDVKM. The CDR3 is 11 residues long. In DNA, the CDR3 is TGTGCCAGCGGCTTGTGGGGGGCCCAGCATTTT. This translates into CASGLWGAQHF.

This clone came up once. The genes are TRBV2 and TRBJ2-5; 7 bases fit TRBD2. Per germline, CDR1 SNHLY and CDR2 FYNNEI. The CDR3 runs to 12 residues. The V gene end was trimmed by 11 bases and the J gene end by 4 bases; junction bases not matched to a gene: 7. Here the CDR3 reads CAYRDYGETQYF. CDR3 DNA: TGTGCCTACCGGGACTATGGAGAGACCCAGTACTTC.

This clone was detected only a few times. This chain links TRBV6-5 with TRBJ2-3, with a possible D match to TRBD1 (6 bases). Germline CDR1 is MNHEY and CDR2 is SVGAGI. The CDR3 is 14 residues long. Trimming cost V 5 bases and J 9 bases, with 18 bases left between them. The CDR3 sequence is CASSVGTFEGTQYF. Here the CDR3 DNA reads TGTGCCAGCAGTGTCGGGACATTCGAAGGGACGCAGTATTTT.

This clone was found once. V is TRBV5-6 and J is TRBJ1-1, with D maybe TRBD1 (6 bases). Trimming left V 4 bases short and J 1 base short, with 14 bases between. The length of the CDR3 is 15 residues. From germline, CDR1 is SGHDT and CDR2 YYEEEE. This CDR3 reads CASSVLDRPNTEAFF. The CDR3 region has the DNA TGTGCCAGCAGCGTCCTCGACAGGCCGAACACTGAAGCTTTCTTT.

The CDR3 protein is CAWTKRGGSYNEQFF. CDR3 nucleotides: TGTGCCTGGACGAAACGGGGGGGATCCTACAATGAGCAGTTCTTC. V and J are TRBV30 and TRBJ2-1, with 8 bases that match TRBD2. CDR1 is GTSNPN and CDR2 is SVGIG in the germline V gene (reference sequence). With V trimmed by 4 bases and J by 1 base, 6 bases remained unmatched. The CDR3 runs to 15 residues.

The chain combines TRBV20-1 with TRBJ1-2; D gene unclear. The CDR3 length is 9 residues. Germline V CDR1 and CDR2: DFQATT, SNEGSKA (reference sequence). DNA for the CDR3: TGCAGGGGCACCTATGGCTACACCTTC. This gives the protein CRGTYGYTF.

V and J are TRBV6-6 and TRBJ2-1; TRBD2 matches at 7 bases. Trimming at V came to 5 bases and at J to 10 bases, leaving 8 bases not matched to a gene. The CDR3 covers 13 residues. Germline loops: CDR1 MNHNY, CDR2 SVGAGI (reference sequence). CDR3 amino acids: CASSKPGLIEQFF. In DNA form, the CDR3 reads TGTGCCAGCAGTAAACCGGGACTAATAGAGCAGTTCTTC.

The chain joins TRBV7-9 to TRBJ1-4; D unresolved. CDR1 SEHNR and CDR2 FQNEAQ come from the germline V gene (reference sequence). The CDR3 extends over 15 amino acids. V shed 4 bases and J shed 0 bases, with 9 bases lying between them. The CDR3 region is CASSSPGSTNEKLFF. The CDR3 DNA reads TGTGCCAGCAGCTCACCCGGGTCAACTAATGAAAAACTGTTTTTT.

In DNA, the CDR3 is TGTGCCAGCAGCTTAGTACCGCGGGGAAGCTCCTACGAGCAGTACTTC. This sequence encodes CASSLVPRGSSYEQYF. The genes are TRBV7-2 and TRBJ2-5; a possible D gene is TRBD2 (6 bases). With the DNA end fitting TRBJ2-7 better, the J assignment may be wrong. The CDR3 spans 16 residues. Germline assignment: CDR1 SGHTA and CDR2 FQGNSA.

Notes on this clone: Relative to the germline gene, one junction end is altered; a read error may explain this. Other DNA sequences in the sample encode the same CDR3. The chain joins TRBV30 to TRBJ1-6; the match to TRBD1 covers 8 bases. Germline lookup yields CDR1 GTSNPN and CDR2 SVGIG (reference sequence). The CDR3 runs 13 residues. The CDR3 loop is CAWRDRVNSPLHF. CDR3 coding DNA: TGTGCCTGGAGGGACAGGGTTAATTCCCCCCTCCACTTT.

The CDR3: CASSLASRSANTGELFF. CDR3 DNA sequence: TGTGCCAGCAGCTTAGCCTCTAGGAGCGCGAACACCGGGGAGCTGTTTTTT. The chain carries TRBV11-3 and TRBJ2-2; D not certain. There are 17 residues in the CDR3. The V gene lost 1 base and the J gene lost 0 bases, with 12 bases spanning the gap. Per the germline V gene, CDR1 is SGHNT and CDR2 is YENEEA. The entire variable domain, with the rest obtained from reference TRBV11-3 and TRBJ2-2, is as follows: EAGVVQSPRYKIIEKKQPVAFWCNPISGHNTLYWYLQNLGQGPELLIRYENEEAVDDSQLPKDRFSAERLKGVDSTLKIQPAELGDSAVYLCASSLASRSANTGELFFGEGSRLTVL.

Note on this clone: The sample contains more than one DNA sequence encoding this CDR3. The V gene is TRBV5-6, the J gene TRBJ1-6, with TRBD1 identical over 8 bases. J gave up 5 bases and V 3 bases, and 4 bases lay outside the gene matches. The germline gives CDR1 SGHDT, CDR2 YYEEEE. This CDR3 is built from 15 residues. The chain's CDR3 is CASSSDRGNNSPLHF. The CDR3 coding sequence is TGTGCCAGCAGCTCCGACAGGGGAAATAATTCACCCCTCCACTTT.

The chain is built from TRBV4-3 and TRBJ2-3, with 11 positions matching TRBD2. The CDR3 length is 17 residues. The V segment lost 0 bases and the J segment 2 bases; nucleotides outside the gene matches: 4. Germline lookup yields CDR1 LGHNA and CDR2 YSLEER. The CDR3 loop reads CASSQELAGGFTDTQYF. Written as DNA, the CDR3 is TGCGCCAGCAGCCAAGAGCTAGCGGGAGGATTCACAGATACGCAGTATTTT.

This rearrangement joins TRBV7-9 to TRBJ2-7; TRBD2 might be the D (8 bases). CDR3 length equals 15 residues. V shed 4 bases and J shed 6 bases, with 19 bases lying between them. Looked up from germline, CDR1 is SEHNR and CDR2 is FQNEAQ (reference sequence). The CDR3 reads CASSSYGRGQAEQYF. The CDR3, as DNA: TGTGCCAGCAGCTCCTACGGGAGGGGGCAGGCCGAGCAGTACTTC.

For the CDR3, the DNA is TGTGCCAGCAGGGACAGAGTGTTAGGAAAACTGTTTTTT. Amino acids: CASRDRVLGKLFF. The gene calls are TRBV25-1 and TRBJ1-4, with D possibly being TRBD1 (6 bases). The CDR3 totals 13 residues. Trimming removed 6 bases at V and 10 bases at J, with 15 bases between. Germline CDR1 is MGHDK and CDR2 is SYGVNS.

V usage is TRBV27 and J usage is TRBJ2-7, with D perhaps TRBD2 (6 bases). CDR1 and CDR2 (germline): MNHEY, SMNVEV (reference sequence). V dropped 6 bases and J dropped 2 bases, with 20 bases sitting between them. The CDR3 has 16 amino acids. CDR3 protein: CASSPFPGLRAYEQYF. Here the CDR3 DNA reads TGTGCCAGCAGCCCCTTTCCGGGACTCCGTGCCTACGAGCAGTACTTC.

J is TRBJ2-5 and V is TRBV7-3, with D tentatively TRBD1 (5 bases). V lost 1 base, J lost 3 bases, and 9 bases lay in between. This CDR3 comprises 14 residues. Germline V lookup: CDR1 SGHTA, CDR2 FQGTGA. The CDR3 DNA reads as TGTGCCAGCAGCTTAAGGGCCAGGGAAGAGACCCAGTACTTC. It specifies CASSLRAREETQYF.

The chain is built from TRBV5-4 and TRBJ2-7, with D perhaps TRBD2 (5 bases). Germline lookup yields CDR1 SGHNT and CDR2 YYREEE (reference sequence). The CDR3 has 15 residues. Trimming cost V 0 bases and J 1 base, with 11 bases left between them. The CDR3 spells CASSLGGTGSYEQYF. The CDR3, as DNA: TGTGCCAGCAGCTTGGGAGGAACGGGGTCCTACGAGCAGTACTTC.

The chain is built from TRBV29-1 and TRBJ2-7, with D possibly being TRBD2 (6 bases). CDR3 length: 13 amino acids. V was shortened by 4 bases and J by 3 bases, with 13 bases between the two germline ends. Per the germline V gene, CDR1 is SQVTM and CDR2 is ANQGSEA. The CDR3 sequence is CSVVVRGIYEQYF. CDR3 in DNA: TGCAGCGTTGTGGTCCGGGGGATCTACGAGCAGTACTTC.

The genes are TRBV20-1 and TRBJ2-7; D not certain. Trimming took 6 bases from V and 3 from J, leaving 9 bases between them. The CDR3 consists of 11 residues. Germline V CDR1 and CDR2: DFQATT, SNEGSKA (reference sequence). CDR3 residues: CSAQNLYEQYF. The CDR3 nucleotides read TGCAGTGCCCAGAATCTCTACGAGCAGTACTTC.

This clone has just one count. This sequence joins TRBV7-8 and TRBJ2-7; 10 bases align to TRBD1. The CDR3 contains 16 residues. Germline CDR1 SGHVS, CDR2 FQNEAQ. V lost 5 bases, J lost 2 bases, and 9 bases stayed unmatched. CDR3 nucleotides: TGTGCCAGCAGCCGCACCCCCGGGACAGGGGCCTACGAGCAGTACTTC. As protein: CASSRTPGTGAYEQYF.

The gene calls are TRBV5-4 and TRBJ2-5, with TRBD2 matching 12 bases. V was clipped by 4 bases and J by 4 bases; unmatched bases: 8. The CDR3 has 16 amino acids. In germline, CDR1 is SGHNT, CDR2 YYREEE (reference sequence). The CDR3, as DNA: TGTGCCAGCAGCCTAGGACTAGCGGGATCGAGAGAGACCCAGTACTTC. Protein product: CASSLGLAGSRETQYF.

The rearrangement uses TRBV28 and TRBJ2-3, with 10 bases lining up with TRBD1. After removal of 6 bases from V and 1 base from J, the junction contained 7 bases not matched to a gene. The germline CDR1 and CDR2 sequences are MDHEN and SYDVKM. The CDR3 has 16 amino acids. The CDR3 sequence is CASSSIGTGGTDTQYF. As DNA, the CDR3 is TGTGCCAGCAGCTCAATTGGGACAGGGGGCACAGATACGCAGTATTTT.